Included here is one T cell receptor (beta chain) sequence, with context. Its target is not known. This entry is derived from a study of T cell responses to AZD1222 COVID-19 vaccine. Overall study findings and caveats: Reports indicate that nearly half of spike-specific TCRs are directed at unmutated variant regions.

The CDR3 runs 13 residues. The ends were cut back, 1 base at V and 4 bases at J, with 9 bases in the middle. Germline CDR1 SGHNT, CDR2 YYREEE (reference sequence). The method was immunoSEQ multiplex PCR; TCRdb's version includes in-frame clones alone and lacks a portion of them. The sample includes about 130,000 clones, around 90% of them seen just once. This chain connects TRBV5-4 to TRBJ2-7; no reliable D call. Sequences were derived from peripheral blood, sampled on day 0 of AZD1222 vaccination. This sequence originates from an adult in good health. CDR3 in amino acids: CASSLWSRYEQYF. The CDR3 coding sequence is TGTGCCAGCAGCTTGTGGAGCCGGTACGAGCAGTACTTC.